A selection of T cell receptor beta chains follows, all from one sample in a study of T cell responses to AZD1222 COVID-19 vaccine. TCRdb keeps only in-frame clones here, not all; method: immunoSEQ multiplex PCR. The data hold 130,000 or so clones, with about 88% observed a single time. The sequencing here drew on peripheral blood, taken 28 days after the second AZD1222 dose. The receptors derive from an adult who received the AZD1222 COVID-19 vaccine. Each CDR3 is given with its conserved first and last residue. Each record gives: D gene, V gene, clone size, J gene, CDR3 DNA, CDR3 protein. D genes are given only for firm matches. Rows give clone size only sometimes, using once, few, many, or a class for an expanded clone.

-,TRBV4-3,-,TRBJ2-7,TGCGCCAGCAGCCAAGATCTAGGCCGCTACCCCTACGAGCAGTACTTC,CASSQDLGRYPYEQYF
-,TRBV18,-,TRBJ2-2,TGTGCCAGCTCACCAGCGAGCTTCGACACCGGGGAGCTGTTTTTT,CASSPASFDTGELFF
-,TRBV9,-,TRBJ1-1,TGTGCCAGCAGCGTAGAGGGCGGGGGCACTGAAGCTTTCTTT,CASSVEGGGTEAFF
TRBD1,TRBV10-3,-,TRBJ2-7,TGTGCCATCAGTGAGACAGCCGGGACAGGACCCTACGAGCAGTACTTC,CAISETAGTGPYEQYF
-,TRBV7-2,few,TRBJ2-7,TGTGCCAGCAGCTACCGACCTACCTACGAGCAGTACTTC,CASSYRPTYEQYF
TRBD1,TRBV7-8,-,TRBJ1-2,TGTGCCAGCAGCTTAGCAGCAGGGGGCGCTTTTCTCTATGGCTACACCTTC,CASSLAAGGAFLYGYTF
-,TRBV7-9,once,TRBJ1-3,TGTGCCAGCAGCTCCTTGGTAACCAGCTCTGGAAACACCATATATTTT,CASSSLVTSSGNTIYF
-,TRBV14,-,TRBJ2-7,TGTGCCAGCAGCTCGCAGGGTTACGAGCAGTACTTC,CASSSQGYEQYF
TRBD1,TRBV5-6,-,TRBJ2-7,TGTGCCAGCAGCTTGGCTCACTACCGGGACAGCTCCTACGAGCAGTACTTC,CASSLAHYRDSSYEQYF
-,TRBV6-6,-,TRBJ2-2,TGTGCCAGCAAGGCAGGCACCGGGGAGCTGTTTTTT,CASKAGTGELFF
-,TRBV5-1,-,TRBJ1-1,TGCGCCAGCAGGTTGGGGGGGAACACTGAAGCTTTCTTT,CASRLGGNTEAFF
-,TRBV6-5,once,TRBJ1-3,TGTGCCAGTAGGAGTAACGGTGGAAACACCATATATTTT,CASRSNGGNTIYF
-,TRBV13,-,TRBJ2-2,TGTGCCAGCAGCGGAGCCGGGGACGGCACCGGGGAGCTGTTTTTT,CASSGAGDGTGELFF
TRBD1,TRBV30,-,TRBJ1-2,TGTGCCTGGGGTGACAGGGGGGTAAACTATGGCTACACCTTC,CAWGDRGVNYGYTF
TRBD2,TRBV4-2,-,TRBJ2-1,TGTGCCAGCAGCCAAGAGCGGGGGAAGGAGCAGTTCTTC,CASSQERGKEQFF
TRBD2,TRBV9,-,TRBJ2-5,TGTGCCAGCAGCGTTCCGGGACTAGCTTCCAAAGAGACCCAGTACTTC,CASSVPGLASKETQYF
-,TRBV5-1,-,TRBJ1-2,TGCGCCAGCAGCTTCTCGGGACGTCTCAACTATGGCTACACCTTC,CASSFSGRLNYGYTF
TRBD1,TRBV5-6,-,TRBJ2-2,TGTGCCAGCAGCGCTGACAGGGGGGAGGACACCGGGGAGCTGTTTTTT,CASSADRGEDTGELFF
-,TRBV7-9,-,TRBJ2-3,TGTGCCAGCAGGAAACTGGCGGGTAGCTTCTCGGCAGATACGCAGTATTTT,CASRKLAGSFSADTQYF
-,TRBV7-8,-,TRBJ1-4,TGTGCCAGCAGCTCCTCGGACTCCTCAACTAATGAAAAACTGTTTTTT,CASSSSDSSTNEKLFF
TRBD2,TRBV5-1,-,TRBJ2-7,TGCGCCAGCAGCTTGGATTGGCTAGCGGGTTACGAGCAGTACTTC,CASSLDWLAGYEQYF
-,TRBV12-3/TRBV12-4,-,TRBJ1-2,TGTGCCAGCTCGGGCGGCGATTTCTATGGCTACACCTTC,CASSGGDFYGYTF
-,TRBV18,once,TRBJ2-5,TGTGCCAGCTCACCACCGGGTCCCTTAAAAGAGACCCAGTACTTC,CASSPPGPLKETQYF
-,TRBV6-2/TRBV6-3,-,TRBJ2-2,TGTGCCAGCAGTCGAGCGACGGAGTTGGGCCCCGGGGAGCTGTTTTTT,CASSRATELGPGELFF
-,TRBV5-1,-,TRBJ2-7,TGCGCCAGCAGCTTGGTTAACAGGGACGAGCAGTACTTC,CASSLVNRDEQYF
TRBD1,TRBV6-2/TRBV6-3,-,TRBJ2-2,TGTGCCAGCAGTTACGCCGGGACAGGGGGCTACACCGGGGAGCTGTTTTTT,CASSYAGTGGYTGELFF
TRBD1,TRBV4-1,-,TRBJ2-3,TGCGCCAGCAGCCAAGAGCCCGGGACAGGGGGTGCAGATACGCAGTATTTT,CASSQEPGTGGADTQYF
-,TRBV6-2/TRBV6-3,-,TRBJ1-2,TGTGCCAGCAGCCGAGCTACAGGAATCTATGGCTACACCTTC,CASSRATGIYGYTF
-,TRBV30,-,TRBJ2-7,TGTGCCTGGAGTGTGACAGTCTTCTACGAGCAGTACTTC,CAWSVTVFYEQYF
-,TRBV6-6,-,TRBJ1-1,TGTGCCAGCAGTTACCTCCAGATGAACACTGAAGCTTTCTTT,CASSYLQMNTEAFF
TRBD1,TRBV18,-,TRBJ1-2,TGTGCCAGCTCACCATCTTTAGGACAGGGGAATAACTATGGCTACACCTTC,CASSPSLGQGNNYGYTF
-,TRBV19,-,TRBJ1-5,TGTGCCAGTAGTAGGACAGCATATAGCAATCAGCCCCAGCATTTT,CASSRTAYSNQPQHF
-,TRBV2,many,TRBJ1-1,TGTGCCAGCAGTGTGAGGCCGAACACTGAAGCTTTCTTT,CASSVRPNTEAFF
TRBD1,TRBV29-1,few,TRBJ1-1,TGCAGCGCGTTAGGGACAGGGCTGGGGGAAGCTTTCTTT,CSALGTGLGEAFF
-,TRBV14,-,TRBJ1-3,TGTGCCAGCAGCCTGGGCGGGCTTGGAAACACCATATATTTT,CASSLGGLGNTIYF
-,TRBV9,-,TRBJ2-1,TGTGCCAGCAGCGTAGGGAGCTCCTACAATGAGCAGTTCTTC,CASSVGSSYNEQFF
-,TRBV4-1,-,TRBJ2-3,TGCGCCAGCAGCCTGGAGGGAGTCCCCTTTAGCACAGATACGCAGTATTTT,CASSLEGVPFSTDTQYF
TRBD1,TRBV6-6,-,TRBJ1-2,TGTGCCAGCAGTTACTTGAAGGGGGCCCTGACTGGCGGCTACACCTTC,CASSYLKGALTGGYTF
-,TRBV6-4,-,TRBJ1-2,TGTGCCAGCAGGGCCGAAGATAACTATGGTGGCTACACCTTC,CASRAEDNYGGYTF
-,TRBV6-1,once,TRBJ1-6,TGTGCCAGCAGTGAAGCGGGCGCTTTACTCCACTTT,CASSEAGALLHF